This T cell receptor beta chain is drawn from a study of CD8+ T cells in alopecia areata. Findings and caveats of the study: Especially in alopecia totalis/universalis, lesional scalp showed greater clonality than normal scalp did. Uncertainty remains about how baseline CD8+ expansion links to response, with one nonresponder. Scalp clonality and expanded CD8+ clones among the top 100 showed significant decreases with tofacitinib.

cDNA prepared by RNA extraction and subsequent reverse transcription served as the template for sequencing. Generated by immunoSEQ multiplex PCR, the TCRdb table keeps only in-frame clones and is missing some. The sample yields approximately 280,000 clones, about three fifths seen once. Points on this clone: Its antigen is unidentified.

The treatment here: oral pan-JAK inhibitor, 5-10 mg twice daily. V gave up 1 base and J gave up 3 bases, with 6 bases separating them. The CDR3 covers 13 residues. Germline-derived CDR1 and CDR2 are LNHNV and YYDKDF (reference sequence). The V and J genes are TRBV15 and TRBJ2-5; the D is unclear. This receptor was identified in a human donor with alopecia areata. Specimen: CD4+ T cells sorted from blood, collected at week 24, from a patient treated with tofacitinib. The CDR3 is CATSRAGKETQYF. CDR3 coding DNA: TGTGCCACCAGCAGAGCAGGAAAAGAGACCCAGTACTTC.